These 3 T cell receptor beta chains were all obtained from the same sample, sequenced in a study of blood T cell repertoires in COVID-19. The method was immunoSEQ multiplex PCR; TCRdb's version includes in-frame clones alone and lacks a portion of them. The profile shows 260,000 or so clones, over 70% of them singletons. Sequences were obtained from peripheral blood. The origin of the receptors is a human donor in a cohort sampled during active COVID-19.

Only a few counts were recorded for this clone. The rearrangement joins TRBV4-1 to TRBJ1-1; a possible D gene is TRBD1 (5 bases). V was clipped by 2 bases and J by 8 bases, with 15 bases between them. Germline-derived CDR1 and CDR2 are MGHRA and YSYEKL. The CDR3 spans 14 residues. The CDR3 sequence is CASSQPLGRGEAFF. For the CDR3, the DNA is TGCGCCAGCAGCCAACCCCTAGGTAGGGGCGAAGCTTTCTTT.

The V and J genes are TRBV19 and TRBJ2-1; possibly TRBD1 for D (6 bases). CDR1 is LNHDA and CDR2 is SQIVND in the germline V gene (reference sequence). This CDR3 is built from 17 residues. Trimming took off 6 bases at V and 3 bases at J, with 21 bases between the two ends. CDR3 in DNA: TGTGCCAGTAGCTCGGCTCCCTCTACAGGGATCTACAATGAGCAGTTCTTC. Protein: CASSSAPSTGIYNEQFF.

The chain recombines TRBV11-2 with TRBJ2-2; 7 nucleotides line up with TRBD1. The germline V gene has CDR1 SGHAT and CDR2 FQNNGV. With 5 bases clipped from V and 6 bases from J, the junction kept 12 bases outside the gene matches. This CDR3 is built from 16 residues. The CDR3 nucleotides read TGTGCCAGCAGCCTCTCGACAGGGTCGCGGTCCGGGGAGCTGTTTTTT. Translation: CASSLSTGSRSGELFF.